A single sample is the source of the 18 T cell receptor beta chains below, sequenced in a study of response to subunit inactivated influenza vaccine. Each CDR3 protein gets one entry after TCRdb re-called the RT-PCR reads with MiXCR. The sample holds 650,000 to 800,000 distinct CDR3 sequences, approximately 13% seen once. The source material was PBMCs from blood, sampled around 15 days before vaccination. Receptor source: a man aged 50 or older who received an inactivated influenza vaccine.

The chain employs TRBV7-9 and TRBJ2-3; 10 nucleotides match TRBD2. CDR3 length equals 16 residues. Germline V gene data show CDR1 as SEHNR and CDR2 as FQNEAQ (reference sequence). With V trimmed by 3 bases and J by 4 bases, 7 bases remained unmatched. DNA of the CDR3: TGTGCCAGCAGCTTTTATTTAGCGGGGGGCGCAGATACGCAGTATTTT. Encoded protein: CASSFYLAGGADTQYF.

There are a few counts of this clonotype. V usage is TRBV29-1 and J usage is TRBJ2-1; 13 bases align to TRBD2. Germline V lookup: CDR1 SQVTM, CDR2 ANQGSEA. CDR3 length: 15 residues. The ends lost 7 bases at V and 5 bases at J; junction bases unmatched: 8. The CDR3 coding sequence is TGCAGCGCCGGGACTAGCGGGGTAAGGGACAATGAGCAGTTCTTC. Protein sequence: CSAGTSGVRDNEQFF.

There are many counts of this clonotype. The chain combines TRBV12-3 or TRBV12-4 with TRBJ2-1, with D unclear. The CDR3 contains 16 residues. V shed 5 bases and J shed 0 bases, with 14 bases lying between them. The CDR3 coding sequence is TGTGCCAGCAGTCCGGGTAGATTAAGCTCCTACAATGAGCAGTTCTTC. Translated, it gives CASSPGRLSSYNEQFF.

This clonotype was seen a few times. The chain carries TRBV19 and TRBJ2-1; perhaps TRBD2 as D (5 bases). V lost 3 bases and J lost 0, with 12 bases in between. Germline values: CDR1 LNHDA, CDR2 SQIVND (reference sequence). The length of the CDR3 is 16 residues. The CDR3 loop reads CASSILGGNSYNEQFF. The CDR3 DNA follows: TGTGCCAGTAGTATCTTAGGAGGAAACTCCTACAATGAGCAGTTCTTC.

In regard to this clonotype: Since a much larger clone is just one base distant, this may be a read error. CDR3 DNA: TGTGCCACCAGCAGAGATGGTTATGCGACAGTCAATCAGTCCCAGCATTTT. Its protein product is CATSRDGYATVNQSQHF. V and J are TRBV15 and TRBJ1-5, with a possible D match to TRBD1 (5 bases). CDR3 length equals 17 residues. Germline assignment: CDR1 LNHNV and CDR2 YYDKDF (reference sequence).

A few counts support this clonotype. V and J are TRBV7-6 and TRBJ2-7; 12 positions agree with TRBD1. Per germline, CDR1 SGHVS and CDR2 FNYEAQ. There are 15 residues in the CDR3. Germline trimming cut 4 bases from V and 4 bases from J; bases unmatched to any gene: 5. The DNA for the CDR3 is TGTGCCAGCAGCTGGGGACAGGGGGCGACATACGAGCAGTACTTC. This translates into CASSWGQGATYEQYF.

The chain couples TRBV5-1 to TRBJ2-2; D gene unclear. Trimming took off 0 bases at V and 6 bases at J, with 12 bases between the two ends. This CDR3 is built from 15 residues. Germline lookup yields CDR1 SGHRS and CDR2 YFSETQ. CDR3 DNA sequence: TGCGCCAGCAGCTTGGAACAGTTAAGGGCCGGGGAGCTGTTTTTT. Encoded protein: CASSLEQLRAGELFF.

The chain uses TRBV24-1 and TRBJ2-1; D might be TRBD2 (5 bases). Germline V CDR1 and CDR2: KGHDR, SFDVKD. This CDR3 has 13 residues. V lost 7 bases, J lost 7 bases, and 13 bases lay in between. The CDR3 sequence: CATRAVGENEQFF. The DNA of the CDR3 is TGTGCCACCAGGGCGGTTGGGGAGAATGAGCAGTTCTTC.

The J gene is TRBJ2-3, the V gene TRBV7-9; 8 nucleotides match TRBD1. Germline loops: CDR1 SEHNR, CDR2 FQNEAQ (reference sequence). V shed 6 bases, J shed 4 bases, and the junction held 15 bases outside the gene matches. The CDR3 runs 17 residues. The CDR3 DNA reads as TGTGCCAGCAGAACGACAGTGGCACAGGGGGGTTCAGATACGCAGTATTTT. This sequence encodes CASRTTVAQGGSDTQYF. Looking up the rest from reference TRBV7-9 and TRBJ2-3 gives the full variable domain: DTGVSQNPRHKITKRGQNVTFRCDPISEHNRLYWYRQTLGQGPEFLTYFQNEAQLEKSRLLSDRFSAERPKGSFSTLEIQRTEQGDSAMYLCASRTTVAQGGSDTQYFGPGTRLTVL.

The chain joins TRBV7-2 to TRBJ2-7, with 7 bases identical to TRBD1. Looked up from germline, CDR1 is SGHTA and CDR2 is FQGNSA. There are 15 residues in the CDR3. V was clipped by 4 bases and J by 2 bases; unmatched bases: 8. The CDR3 here is CASSSSNQGAYEQYF. CDR3 DNA: TGTGCCAGCAGCTCGAGCAATCAGGGGGCCTACGAGCAGTACTTC.

This rearrangement joins TRBV20-1 to TRBJ1-2; the D is unclear. Looked up from germline, CDR1 is DFQATT and CDR2 is SNEGSKA (reference sequence). CDR3 length: 13 amino acids. Trimming removed 4 bases at V and 4 bases at J, with 13 bases between. The CDR3 reads CSAILTGSYGYTF. The CDR3 nucleotides are TGCAGTGCTATTCTTACTGGCAGCTATGGCTACACCTTC.

This clonotype showed up just once. CDR3 nucleotides: TGTGCCAGCAGTCGACCTAGCGGGAGACAAAACATTCAGTACTTC. As protein: CASSRPSGRQNIQYF. The V gene is TRBV12-3 or TRBV12-4, the J gene TRBJ2-4, with TRBD2 matching 10 bases. CDR3 length equals 15 residues. The ends lost 5 bases at V and 5 bases at J; junction bases unmatched: 6.

This clonotype was found many times. The chain joins TRBV20-1 to TRBJ1-5; D is possibly TRBD1 (5 bases). The CDR3 loop spans 15 amino acids. V was trimmed by 1 base and J by 3 bases, leaving 13 bases between them. The germline V gene has CDR1 DFQATT and CDR2 SNEGSKA (reference sequence). The CDR3 here is CSARAPDRSNQPQHF. CDR3 nucleotides: TGCAGTGCTAGAGCCCCAGACAGATCCAATCAGCCCCAGCATTTT.

The sample holds many counts of this clonotype. The chain recombines TRBV4-2 with TRBJ2-5; no definite D call. Deletions cut 0 bases from V and 4 bases from J, with 9 bases between. The CDR3 has 14 amino acids. Germline CDR1 is LGHNA and CDR2 is YNFKEQ. This CDR3 is CASSQDKGRETQYF. The CDR3 bases are TGTGCCAGCAGCCAAGATAAGGGTAGAGAGACCCAGTACTTC.

The chain uses TRBV20-1 and TRBJ2-4; D is undetermined. The V end lost 6 bases, the J end lost 0 bases, and 9 bases lay between the germline ends. Germline values: CDR1 DFQATT, CDR2 SNEGSKA (reference sequence). The CDR3 runs 13 residues. CDR3 protein: CSAPGEAKNIQYF. CDR3 coding DNA: TGCAGTGCACCTGGAGAAGCCAAAAACATTCAGTACTTC.

This sequence joins TRBV5-1 and TRBJ2-2; 10 nucleotides agree with TRBD1. Germline V lookup: CDR1 SGHRS, CDR2 YFSETQ. The CDR3 runs to 16 residues. The V segment lost 4 bases and the J segment 9 bases; nucleotides outside the gene matches: 12. The CDR3 is CASSRGQGGAPRELFF. The CDR3 bases are TGCGCCAGCAGCAGAGGACAGGGGGGCGCCCCTCGGGAGCTGTTTTTT.

The J gene is TRBJ2-3, the V gene TRBV24-1; D could derive from TRBD1 or TRBD2 (6 bases each). V shed 4 bases and J shed 2 bases, with 15 bases lying between them. CDR3 size: 16 residues. The germline CDR1 and CDR2 sequences are KGHDR and SFDVKD. The CDR3 is CATSEAVGGLTDTQYF. DNA of the CDR3: TGTGCCACCAGTGAGGCCGTCGGGGGCCTCACAGATACGCAGTATTTT.

This clonotype was counted once. The CDR3 loop is CASSETAGGQETQYF. The CDR3, as DNA: TGCGCCAGCAGTGAGACCGCCGGGGGGCAAGAGACCCAGTACTTC. The rearrangement links TRBV10-1 to TRBJ2-5; 7 bases agree with TRBD2. V was clipped by 2 bases and J by 2 bases; unmatched bases: 5. Germline V gene sequence: CDR1 WNHNN, CDR2 SYGVQD (reference sequence). This CDR3 is 15 amino acids long.